This T cell receptor beta chain was sequenced for a study of T cells after yellow fever vaccination. Study-level information: Preparation used SMART-Seq v4 Ultra Low Input for the low-cell-number fractions.

Germline V gene data show CDR1 as SGHRS and CDR2 as YFSETQ. The CDR3 consists of 15 residues. V trimming: 4 bases; J trimming: 1 base; junction bases outside the gene matches: 4. This clonotype was seen at least ten times. TCRdb ran MiXCR on the 5' RACE reads and lists one entry per CDR3 protein. The table lists 310,000 or so distinct CDR3 sequences, around 6.8% of them singletons. This sequence originates from a man between 18 and 35 years old who received the YFV17D yellow fever vaccine. The chain joins TRBV5-1 to TRBJ2-5, with TRBD2 matching over 10 bases. Sequencing used PBMCs, obtained about 41 days after the first yellow fever vaccination. This CDR3 is CASSLSGGTQETQYF. The CDR3 nucleotides read TGCGCCAGCAGCCTTAGCGGGGGGACCCAAGAGACCCAGTACTTC.